A single sample gave rise to the 26 T cell receptor beta chains below, sequenced in a study of control samples from healthy donors and cancer patients. Some clones are missing from TCRdb's copy, which holds only in-frame ones; the method was immunoSEQ multiplex PCR. The data show around 55,000 clones, roughly nine tenths seen once. The sample was PBMCs. These receptors were collected from a man aged 40-49 years with colorectal cancer.

This sequence joins TRBV5-1 and TRBJ2-7; D tentatively reads TRBD1 or TRBD2 (5 bases each). Trimming pared 5 bases from V and 4 bases from J, leaving 13 bases between. The CDR3 covers 13 residues. Germline V lookup: CDR1 SGHRS, CDR2 YFSETQ. The CDR3 region has the DNA TGCGCCAGCAGTTGGGACGGCGGATACGAGCAGTACTTC. Its translation is CASSWDGGYEQYF.

This clone was picked up one time. The rearrangement uses TRBV14 and TRBJ2-1; 9 bases align to TRBD1. Germline V gene lookup returns CDR1 SGHDN and CDR2 FVKESK. CDR3 length: 14 amino acids. V gave up 6 bases and J gave up 9 bases; unmatched junction bases: 9. CDR3 coding DNA: TGTGCCAGCAGACAGGGGGCTAAGACTATTGAGCAGTTCTTC. This gives the protein CASRQGAKTIEQFF.

The chain has TRBV6-2 or TRBV6-3 and TRBJ1-2; 8 nucleotides agree with TRBD1. The CDR3 sequence is 18 residues long. Unmatched junction bases numbered 15, after V lost 2 bases and J lost 4 bases. Germline V CDR1 and CDR2: MNHEY, SVGEGT. The CDR3 is CASSYKKRQGILLYGYTF. Here the CDR3 DNA reads TGTGCCAGCAGTTACAAGAAGAGACAGGGGATTTTGCTCTATGGCTACACCTTC.

V usage is TRBV5-6 and J usage is TRBJ2-2, with 10 positions matching TRBD1. The CDR3 is 16 amino acids. V trimming: 1 base; J trimming: 4 bases; junction bases outside the gene matches: 4. The V gene's germline CDR1 is SGHDT and CDR2 YYEEEE. Here the CDR3 DNA reads TGTGCCAGCAGCTTGACGACAGGGGGCCGCACCGGGGAGCTGTTTTTT. Amino acid sequence: CASSLTTGGRTGELFF.

This clone is a singleton in its sample. The gene calls are TRBV5-1 and TRBJ1-5, with 7 bases lining up with TRBD1. The trim removed 0 bases at V and 3 bases at J, leaving 3 bases unmatched. The germline V gene has CDR1 SGHRS and CDR2 YFSETQ. This CDR3 is 15 amino acids long. The CDR3 sequence is CASSLETGFNQPQHF. CDR3 coding DNA: TGCGCCAGCAGCTTGGAGACAGGGTTCAATCAGCCCCAGCATTTT.

The rearrangement uses TRBV2 and TRBJ2-1; D call uncertain. Per the germline V gene, CDR1 is SNHLY and CDR2 is FYNNEI. Deletions cut 0 bases from V and 7 bases from J, with 13 bases between. This CDR3 has 15 residues. CDR3 amino acids: CASSEAGGWVNEQFF. DNA of the CDR3: TGTGCCAGCAGTGAAGCGGGCGGTTGGGTGAATGAGCAGTTCTTC.

V usage is TRBV19 and J usage is TRBJ1-5; unclear D gene. Germline-derived CDR1 and CDR2 are LNHDA and SQIVND (reference sequence). V shed 3 bases and J shed 5 bases, with 14 bases lying between them. This CDR3 is 15 amino acids long. The CDR3 coding sequence is TGTGCCAGTAGTATGAGGCAGGATGGGGATCAGCCCCAGCATTTT. Translated, it gives CASSMRQDGDQPQHF. Full variable domain (rest looked up from reference TRBV19 and TRBJ1-5): DGGITQSPKYLFRKEGQNVTLSCEQNLNHDAMYWYRQDPGQGLRLIYYSQIVNDFQKGDIAEGYSVSREKKESFPLTVTSAQKNPTAFYLCASSMRQDGDQPQHFGDGTRLSIL.

This chain connects TRBV11-2 to TRBJ2-7; weak D call: TRBD2 (6 bases). V was trimmed by 5 bases and J by 6 bases, leaving 11 bases between them. CDR3 length: 12 residues. Looked up from germline, CDR1 is SGHAT and CDR2 is FQNNGV. The CDR3 loop reads CASSLGGGEQYF. CDR3 sequence (DNA): TGTGCCAGCAGCCTCGGGGGTGGCGAGCAGTACTTC.

The chain is built from TRBV7-2 and TRBJ2-2; possibly TRBD2 for D (6 bases). V lost 3 bases to trimming and J lost 2 bases, with 13 bases between them. This CDR3 contains 16 residues. CDR1 is SGHTA, CDR2 FQGNSA, per germline. CDR3 region: CASSLRRAGNTGELFF. CDR3 DNA: TGTGCCAGCAGCTTGAGGAGGGCGGGCAACACCGGGGAGCTGTTTTTT. Variable domain in full (rest from reference TRBV7-2 and TRBJ2-2): GAGVSQSPSNKVTEKGKDVELRCDPISGHTALYWYRQSLGQGLEFLIYFQGNSAPDKSGLPSDRFSAERTGGSVSTLTIQRTQQEDSAVYLCASSLRRAGNTGELFFGEGSRLTVL.

V is TRBV2 and J is TRBJ1-4, with D perhaps matching TRBD1 (5 bases). The CDR3 consists of 14 residues. Germline assignment: CDR1 SNHLY and CDR2 FYNNEI. V dropped 2 bases and J dropped 6 bases, with 10 bases sitting between them. The CDR3 is CASSEQSRDEKLFF. CDR3 bases: TGTGCCAGCAGTGAACAGTCCAGGGATGAAAAACTGTTTTTT.

The DNA for the CDR3 is TGTGCCAGTACCACCCAGTACGGTATGAATGAGCAGTTCTTC. It codes for CASTTQYGMNEQFF. The genes are TRBV19 and TRBJ2-1; D is ambiguous. Germline CDR1 and CDR2: LNHDA and SQIVND (reference sequence). Trimming removed 7 bases at V and 7 bases at J, with 17 bases between. The CDR3 runs 14 residues. The variable domain in full, completed from reference TRBV19 and TRBJ2-1, reads DGGITQSPKYLFRKEGQNVTLSCEQNLNHDAMYWYRQDPGQGLRLIYYSQIVNDFQKGDIAEGYSVSREKKESFPLTVTSAQKNPTAFYLCASTTQYGMNEQFFGPGTRLTVL.

This chain connects TRBV6-6 to TRBJ1-6, with 7 bases matching TRBD1. The J segment lost 3 bases and the V segment lost 6 bases, leaving 5 bases of the junction unmatched. The CDR3 is 15 residues long. Per germline, CDR1 MNHNY and CDR2 SVGAGI (reference sequence). The CDR3 DNA follows: TGTGCCAGCAGACCCGGGACAGTCTATAATTCACCCCTCCACTTT. Translation gives CASRPGTVYNSPLHF.

The V call is TRBV7-9, the J call TRBJ2-7; D gene ambiguous. Trimming left V 5 bases short and J 2 bases short, with 4 bases between. The CDR3 is made up of 11 amino acids. Per the germline V gene, CDR1 is SEHNR and CDR2 is FQNEAQ (reference sequence). The CDR3 DNA is TGTGCCAGCAGCCCCGCCTACGAGCAGTACTTC. Its translation is CASSPAYEQYF.

This chain joins TRBV5-1 and TRBJ2-1; 11 bases fit TRBD2. V was clipped by 1 base and J by 0 bases; unmatched bases: 6. CDR3 length: 18 amino acids. CDR1 is SGHRS, CDR2 YFSETQ, per germline. CDR3 DNA sequence: TGCGCCAGCAGCTTGAGGACTAGCGGGTGGAGCTCCTACAATGAGCAGTTCTTC. This encodes CASSLRTSGWSSYNEQFF.

V usage is TRBV27 and J usage is TRBJ2-7; D assignment may be TRBD1 or TRBD2 (6 bases each). V was clipped by 0 bases and J by 3 bases, with 12 bases between them. The CDR3 is 15 residues long. Germline assignment: CDR1 MNHEY and CDR2 SMNVEV (reference sequence). DNA of the CDR3: TGTGCCAGCAGTTTATCTGGTAGGGGGGACTACGAGCAGTACTTC. This encodes CASSLSGRGDYEQYF.

This clone has a single count. Relative to the germline gene, one junction end is altered; a read error may explain this. This rearrangement joins TRBV24-1 to TRBJ2-1; 8 nucleotides line up with TRBD2. The CDR3 is 16 amino acids. Germline V gene sequence: CDR1 KGHDR, CDR2 SFDVKD. CDR3 in DNA: TGTGCCACCAGTGATGGGAGCGGGGGAGTCTACAATGAACAGTTCTTC. This translates into CATSDGSGGVYNEQFF.

The V gene is TRBV6-5, the J gene TRBJ2-3; the D is unclear. There are 14 residues in the CDR3. Trimming took off 6 bases at V and 1 base at J, with 11 bases between the two ends. CDR1 MNHEY and CDR2 SVGAGI come from the germline V gene. The CDR3: CASSYQPGTDTQYF. DNA for the CDR3: TGTGCCAGCAGCTACCAGCCTGGCACAGATACGCAGTATTTT.

The sample holds one count of this clone. V gene TRBV6-4 combines with J gene TRBJ1-1; weak D call: TRBD1 (5 bases). The CDR3 contains 16 residues. The germline gives CDR1 MRHNA, CDR2 SNTAGT. Trimming took off 4 bases at V and 1 base at J, with 16 bases between the two ends. CDR3 loop: CASSAFWGTENTEAFF. As DNA, the CDR3 is TGTGCCAGCAGTGCCTTCTGGGGGACGGAGAACACTGAAGCTTTCTTT.

This clone was picked up a small number of times. As DNA, the CDR3 is TGTGCCAGCAGCTTATGGAGGCTAGCAGAATACACAGATACGCAGTATTTT. As protein: CASSLWRLAEYTDTQYF. The gene calls are TRBV11-2 and TRBJ2-3, with D perhaps TRBD2 (5 bases). V lost 2 bases and J lost 2, with 17 bases in between. Germline V gene sequence: CDR1 SGHAT, CDR2 FQNNGV. The CDR3 covers 17 residues.

The chain combines TRBV5-1 with TRBJ1-1; the D is unclear. The V gene lost 0 bases and the J gene lost 6 bases, with 12 bases spanning the gap. The CDR3 covers 14 residues. Germline lookup yields CDR1 SGHRS and CDR2 YFSETQ. The CDR3 DNA sequence: TGCGCCAGCAGCTTGGGAGGTGACGCAGCTGAAGCTTTCTTT. Its translation: CASSLGGDAAEAFF.

The chain links TRBV27 to TRBJ1-1; TRBD1 is a possible D gene (6 bases). The CDR3 is made up of 14 amino acids. V shed 7 bases and J shed 3 bases, with 15 bases lying between them. CDR1 and CDR2 from the germline V gene are MNHEY and SMNVEV (reference sequence). The CDR3 protein is CASTSQGGDTEAFF. The DNA for the CDR3 is TGTGCCAGCACCTCACAGGGTGGTGACACTGAAGCTTTCTTT.

This clone appeared once. The chain joins TRBV9 to TRBJ1-3; D possibly corresponds to TRBD1 (5 bases). Germline V CDR1 and CDR2: SGDLS, YYNGEE. This CDR3 region has 20 residues. The germline V and J ends were trimmed by 1 base and 0 bases, with 23 bases remaining between them. The CDR3 DNA sequence: TGTGCCAGCAGCGTAAGGGGCAGCCGACACTCCTTAGACTCTGGAAACACCATATATTTT. Protein: CASSVRGSRHSLDSGNTIYF.

The chain is built from TRBV7-2 and TRBJ1-2, with D unresolved. Germline CDR1 is SGHTA and CDR2 is FQGNSA. The V end was cut by 0 bases, the J end by 8 bases, with 19 bases between. The CDR3 has 16 residues. CDR3 sequence: CASSLANGPQSGGYTF. In DNA form, the CDR3 reads TGTGCCAGCAGCTTAGCTAACGGGCCCCAGTCGGGAGGCTACACCTTC.

This chain uses TRBV18 with TRBJ1-2; 7 positions agree with TRBD1. The germline CDR1 and CDR2 sequences are KGHSH and LQKENI. The trim removed 6 bases at V and 4 bases at J, leaving 14 bases unmatched. The length of the CDR3 is 16 residues. The CDR3 region is CASSPALGQIFYGYTF. CDR3 DNA: TGTGCCAGCTCCCCAGCCTTGGGACAGATTTTCTATGGCTACACCTTC.

The CDR3 loop is CASASVGGSYGELFF. The CDR3 nucleotides read TGTGCTAGTGCTTCGGTGGGCGGGAGTTACGGGGAGCTGTTTTTT. The chain recombines TRBV12-5 with TRBJ2-2; 7 nucleotides line up with TRBD2. Germline V lookup: CDR1 LGHNT, CDR2 FRNRAP. The CDR3 totals 15 residues. V lost 7 bases, J lost 7 bases, and 12 bases stayed unmatched.

This chain joins TRBV18 and TRBJ2-3; D gene uncertain. Trimming took 1 base from V and 0 from J, leaving 8 bases between them. The CDR3 runs 15 residues. The germline CDR1 and CDR2 sequences are KGHSH and LQKENI. The CDR3 reads CASSPQFSSTDTQYF. The CDR3 DNA reads TGTGCCAGCTCACCACAGTTTTCTAGCACAGATACGCAGTATTTT.